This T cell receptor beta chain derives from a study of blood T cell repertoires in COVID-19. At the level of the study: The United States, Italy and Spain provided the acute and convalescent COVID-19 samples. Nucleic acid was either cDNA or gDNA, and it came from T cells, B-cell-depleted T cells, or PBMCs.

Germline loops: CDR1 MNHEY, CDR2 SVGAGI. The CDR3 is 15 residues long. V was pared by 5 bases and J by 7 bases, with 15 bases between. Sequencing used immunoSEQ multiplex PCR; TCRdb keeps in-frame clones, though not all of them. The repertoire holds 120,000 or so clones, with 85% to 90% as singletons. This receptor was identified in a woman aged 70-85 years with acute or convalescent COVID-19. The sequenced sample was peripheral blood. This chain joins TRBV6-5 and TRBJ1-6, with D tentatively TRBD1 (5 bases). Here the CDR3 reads CASSPQGFDNSPLHF. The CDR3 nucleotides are TGTGCCAGCAGTCCCCAGGGATTTGACAATTCACCCCTCCACTTT.